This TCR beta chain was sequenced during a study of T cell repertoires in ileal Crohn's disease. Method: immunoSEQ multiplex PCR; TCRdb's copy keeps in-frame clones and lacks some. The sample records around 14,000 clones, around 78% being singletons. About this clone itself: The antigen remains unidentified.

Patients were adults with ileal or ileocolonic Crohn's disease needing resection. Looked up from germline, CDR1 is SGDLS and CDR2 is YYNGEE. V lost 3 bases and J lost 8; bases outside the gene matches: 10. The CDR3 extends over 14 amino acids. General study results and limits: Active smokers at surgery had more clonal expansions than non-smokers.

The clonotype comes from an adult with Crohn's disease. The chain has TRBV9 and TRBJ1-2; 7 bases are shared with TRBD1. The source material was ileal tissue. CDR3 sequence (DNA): TGTGCCAGCAGCGGTACACAGGGGAAGGGCGGCTACACCTTC. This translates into CASSGTQGKGGYTF.